This TCR beta chain is drawn from a study of post-analysis software for immune sequencing data. Points from the study as a whole: In patients, TRBV5-6, TRBV5-1 and TRBV20-1 belonged to four or five TRBV segments found more frequently than in controls. F measure grouped same-batch samples tightly together.

In its sample, this clonotype was seen a few times. Its target is not known. Included in the TCR beta cDNA libraries were unique molecular identifiers. TCRdb processed the PCR reads anew with MiXCR; each CDR3 protein has one entry. The repertoire holds about 540,000 distinct CDR3 sequences, with less than 40% as singletons. The CDR3 contains 12 residues. With 7 bases removed from V and 3 bases from J, the gap between germline ends came to 10 bases. This sequence was found in a girl aged 2-17 years with multiple sclerosis. This sequence joins TRBV12-3 or TRBV12-4 and TRBJ2-7; the D gene is possibly TRBD2 (5 bases). The sample consisted of blood. This chain's CDR3 is CASTNRGYEQYF. In DNA form, the CDR3 reads TGTGCCAGCACCAACCGGGGCTACGAGCAGTACTTC.